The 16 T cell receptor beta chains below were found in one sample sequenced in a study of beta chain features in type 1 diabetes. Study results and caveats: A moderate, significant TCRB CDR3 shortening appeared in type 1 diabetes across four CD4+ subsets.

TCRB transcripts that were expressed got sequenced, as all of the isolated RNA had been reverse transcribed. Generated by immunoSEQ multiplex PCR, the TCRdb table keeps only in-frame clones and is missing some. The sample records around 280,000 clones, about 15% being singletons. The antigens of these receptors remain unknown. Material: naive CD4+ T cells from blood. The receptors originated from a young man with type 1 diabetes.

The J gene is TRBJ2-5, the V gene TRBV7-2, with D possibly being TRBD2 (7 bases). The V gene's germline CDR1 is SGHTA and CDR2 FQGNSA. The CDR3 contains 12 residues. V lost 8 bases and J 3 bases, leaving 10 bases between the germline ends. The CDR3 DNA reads TGTGCCAGCTGGGGGGGCGAAGAGACCCAGTACTTC. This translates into CASWGGEETQYF.

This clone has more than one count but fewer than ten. CDR3 nucleotides: TGTGCCAGTAGTATATCCGGGAACACAGATACGCAGTATTTT. Amino acid sequence: CASSISGNTDTQYF. This chain connects TRBV19 to TRBJ2-3; maybe TRBD2 (5 bases). Germline CDR1 is LNHDA and CDR2 is SQIVND (reference sequence). Deletions cut 2 bases from V and 2 bases from J, with 8 bases between. The CDR3 consists of 14 residues.

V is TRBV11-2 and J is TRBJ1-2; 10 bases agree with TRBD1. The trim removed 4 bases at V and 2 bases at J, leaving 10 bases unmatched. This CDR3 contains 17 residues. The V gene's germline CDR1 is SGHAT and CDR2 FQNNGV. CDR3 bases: TGTGCCAGCAGCTCAATAAGGGGGACAGGGGCCAACTATGGCTACACCTTC. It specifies CASSSIRGTGANYGYTF.

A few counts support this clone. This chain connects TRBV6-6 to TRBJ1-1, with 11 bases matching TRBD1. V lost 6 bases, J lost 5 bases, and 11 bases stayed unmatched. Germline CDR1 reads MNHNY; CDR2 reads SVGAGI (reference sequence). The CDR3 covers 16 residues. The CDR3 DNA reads TGTGCCAGCAGACATCAACGGACAGGGGGCCTGACTGAAGCTTTCTTT. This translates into CASRHQRTGGLTEAFF.

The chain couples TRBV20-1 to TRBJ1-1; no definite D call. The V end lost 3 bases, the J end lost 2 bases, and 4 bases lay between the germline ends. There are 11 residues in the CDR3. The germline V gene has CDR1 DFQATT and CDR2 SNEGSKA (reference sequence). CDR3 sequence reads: CSASLNTEAFF. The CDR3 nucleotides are TGCAGTGCTAGTCTTAACACTGAAGCTTTCTTT.

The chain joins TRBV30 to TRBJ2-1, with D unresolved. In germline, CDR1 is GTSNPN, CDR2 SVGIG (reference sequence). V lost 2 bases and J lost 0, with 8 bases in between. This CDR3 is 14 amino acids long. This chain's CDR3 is CAWSSGYSYNEQFF. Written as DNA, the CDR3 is TGTGCCTGGAGTTCGGGTTACTCCTACAATGAGCAGTTCTTC.

The CDR3 DNA reads as TGTGCCAGCAGTTTCAGGGATTACGAGCAGTACTTC. Translating gives CASSFRDYEQYF. The chain joins TRBV6-6 to TRBJ2-7; possible D gene TRBD1, 5 bases. The CDR3 length is 12 residues. Trimming removed 4 bases from V and 4 bases from J, with 8 bases in between. CDR1 is MNHNY, CDR2 SVGAGI, per germline (reference sequence).

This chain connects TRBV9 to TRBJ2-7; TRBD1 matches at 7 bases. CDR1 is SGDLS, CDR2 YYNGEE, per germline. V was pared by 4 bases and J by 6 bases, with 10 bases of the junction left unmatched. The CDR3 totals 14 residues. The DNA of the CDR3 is TGTGCCAGCAGCCCGGACAGGAGTGCGTCCGAGCAGTACTTC. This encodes CASSPDRSASEQYF.

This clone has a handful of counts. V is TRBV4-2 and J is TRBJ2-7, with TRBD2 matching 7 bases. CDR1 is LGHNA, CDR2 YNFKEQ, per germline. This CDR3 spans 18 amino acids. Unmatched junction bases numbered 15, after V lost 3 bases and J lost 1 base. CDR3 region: CASSHHITGSGASYEQYF. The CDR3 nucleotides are TGTGCCAGCAGCCACCACATCACGGGCAGCGGGGCTTCCTACGAGCAGTACTTC.

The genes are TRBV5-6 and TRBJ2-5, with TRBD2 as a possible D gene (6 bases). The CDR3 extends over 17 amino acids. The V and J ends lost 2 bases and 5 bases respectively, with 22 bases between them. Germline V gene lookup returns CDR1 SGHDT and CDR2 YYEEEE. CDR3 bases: TGTGCCAGCAGCTTCGGCCGGGGACCCGGGAGAAGGGAGACCCAGTACTTC. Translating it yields CASSFGRGPGRRETQYF.

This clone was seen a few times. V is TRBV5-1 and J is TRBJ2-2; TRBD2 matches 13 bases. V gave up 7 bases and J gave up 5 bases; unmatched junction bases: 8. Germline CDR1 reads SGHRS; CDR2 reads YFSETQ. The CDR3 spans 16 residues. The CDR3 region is CASQTGTSGETGELFF. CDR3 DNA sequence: TGCGCCAGCCAGACCGGGACTAGCGGGGAGACCGGGGAGCTGTTTTTT.

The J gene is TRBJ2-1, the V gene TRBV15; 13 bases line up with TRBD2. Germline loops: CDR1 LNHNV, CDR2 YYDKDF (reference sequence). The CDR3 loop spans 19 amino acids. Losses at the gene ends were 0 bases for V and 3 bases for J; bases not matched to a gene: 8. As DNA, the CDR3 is TGTGCCACCAGCAGAGATCAGACGACTAGCGGGAGGATCTACAATGAGCAGTTCTTC. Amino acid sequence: CATSRDQTTSGRIYNEQFF.

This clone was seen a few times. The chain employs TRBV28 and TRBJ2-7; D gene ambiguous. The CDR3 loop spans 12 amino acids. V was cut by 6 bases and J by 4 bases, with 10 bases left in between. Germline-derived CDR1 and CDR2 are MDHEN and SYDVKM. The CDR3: CASRHRGYEQYF. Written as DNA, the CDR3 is TGTGCCAGCAGACATAGAGGATACGAGCAGTACTTC.

The CDR3 DNA sequence: TGTGCCAGCAGCAACAGGGGTGCGGGATGGACTGAAGCTTTCTTT. Its protein is CASSNRGAGWTEAFF. This chain links TRBV7-9 with TRBJ1-1; 7 nucleotides align to TRBD1. The germline CDR1 and CDR2 sequences are SEHNR and FQNEAQ (reference sequence). The CDR3 runs to 15 residues. V gave up 5 bases and J gave up 5 bases; unmatched junction bases: 11.

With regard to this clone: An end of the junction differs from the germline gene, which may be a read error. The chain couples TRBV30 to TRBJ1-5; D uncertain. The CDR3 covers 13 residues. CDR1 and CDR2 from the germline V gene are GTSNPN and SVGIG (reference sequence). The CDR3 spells CAWSEGGNLPQHF. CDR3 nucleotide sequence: TGTGCCTGGAGTGAAGGCGGCAATCTGCCCCAGCATTTT.

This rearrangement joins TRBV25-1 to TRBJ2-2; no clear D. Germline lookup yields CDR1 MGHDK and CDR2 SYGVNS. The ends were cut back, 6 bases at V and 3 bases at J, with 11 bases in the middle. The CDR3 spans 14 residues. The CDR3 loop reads CASSRAGYTGELFF. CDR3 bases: TGTGCCAGCAGCAGAGCAGGATACACCGGGGAGCTGTTTTTT.